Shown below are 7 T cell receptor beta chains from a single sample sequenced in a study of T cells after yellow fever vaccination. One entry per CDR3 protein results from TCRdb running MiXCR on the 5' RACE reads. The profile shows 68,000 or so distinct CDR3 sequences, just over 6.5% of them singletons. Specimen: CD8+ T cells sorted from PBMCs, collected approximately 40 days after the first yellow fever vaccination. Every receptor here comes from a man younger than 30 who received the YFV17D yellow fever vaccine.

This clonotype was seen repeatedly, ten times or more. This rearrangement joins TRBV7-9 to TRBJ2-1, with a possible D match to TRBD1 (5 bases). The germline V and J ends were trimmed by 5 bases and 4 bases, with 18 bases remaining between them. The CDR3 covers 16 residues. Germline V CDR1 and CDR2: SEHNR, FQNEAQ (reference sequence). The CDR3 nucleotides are TGTGCCAGCAGCGATGGGGCAGGGCCCCTGTACAATGAGCAGTTCTTC. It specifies CASSDGAGPLYNEQFF.

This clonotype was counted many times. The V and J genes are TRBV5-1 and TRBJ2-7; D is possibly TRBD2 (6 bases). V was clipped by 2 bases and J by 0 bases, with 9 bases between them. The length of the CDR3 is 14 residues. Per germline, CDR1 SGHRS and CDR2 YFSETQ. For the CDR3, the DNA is TGCGCCAGCAGCTTCGGGGGAAGCTCCTACGAGCAGTACGTC. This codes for CASSFGGSSYEQYV.

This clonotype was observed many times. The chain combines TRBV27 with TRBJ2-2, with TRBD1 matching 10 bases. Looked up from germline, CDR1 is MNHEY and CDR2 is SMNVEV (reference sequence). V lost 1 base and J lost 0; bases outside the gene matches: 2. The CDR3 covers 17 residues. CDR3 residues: CASSLLGTGANTGELFF. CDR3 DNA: TGTGCCAGCAGTTTATTAGGGACAGGGGCGAACACCGGGGAGCTGTTTTTT.

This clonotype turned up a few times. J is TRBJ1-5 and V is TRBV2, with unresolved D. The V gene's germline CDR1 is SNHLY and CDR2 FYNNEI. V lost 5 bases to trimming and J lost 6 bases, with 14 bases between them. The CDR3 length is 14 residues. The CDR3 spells CASSLPYGSQPQHF. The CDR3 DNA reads TGTGCCAGCAGTCTTCCTTACGGGAGTCAGCCCCAGCATTTT.

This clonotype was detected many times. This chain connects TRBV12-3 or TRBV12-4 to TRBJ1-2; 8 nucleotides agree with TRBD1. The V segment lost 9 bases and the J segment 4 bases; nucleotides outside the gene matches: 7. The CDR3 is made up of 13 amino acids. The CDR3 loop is CASRGTGPYGYTF. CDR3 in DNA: TGTGCCAGTCGTGGGACAGGCCCCTATGGCTACACCTTC.

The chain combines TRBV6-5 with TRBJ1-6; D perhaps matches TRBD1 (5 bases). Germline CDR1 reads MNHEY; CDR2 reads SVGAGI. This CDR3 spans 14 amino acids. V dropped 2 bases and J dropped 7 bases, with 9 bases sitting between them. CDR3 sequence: CASSYQGWNSPLHF. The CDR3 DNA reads TGTGCCAGCAGTTACCAGGGTTGGAATTCACCCCTCCACTTT.

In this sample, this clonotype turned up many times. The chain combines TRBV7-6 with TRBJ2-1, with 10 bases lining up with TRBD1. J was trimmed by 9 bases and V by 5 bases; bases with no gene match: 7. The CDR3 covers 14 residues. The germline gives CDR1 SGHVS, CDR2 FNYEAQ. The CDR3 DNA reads TGTGCCAGCAGCCCCGGGACAGGGGAACCTGAGCAGTTCTTC. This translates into CASSPGTGEPEQFF.